The rows below give T cell receptor beta chains drawn from one sample of a study of T cell repertoires in cytomegalovirus infection. Each CDR3 protein is one row after TCRdb ran MiXCR on the reads. This sample carries around 130,000 distinct CDR3 sequences, roughly 9% of them seen once, and the ten largest clones take around 10%. The sample taken for sequencing was PBMCs. The receptors shown here come from a human donor in good health (CMV status not recorded). Some clones in this sample may be carry-over from other donors' samples. Each CDR3 is given with its conserved first and last residue. A D gene is named only where the DNA matches it firmly. Clone size is shown for a subset of rows, as once, few, many or a class of expanded clone.

clone size: few
J gene: TRBJ1-2
D gene: NA
V gene: TRBV28
CDR3 DNA: TGTGCCAGCAATGGGATGAATGGCTACACCTTC
CDR3 protein: CASNGMNGYTF

clone size: many
J gene: TRBJ1-1
D gene: NA
V gene: TRBV7-2
CDR3 DNA: TGTGCCAGCAGCTTACATCAAGAGAACACTGAAGCTTTCTTT
CDR3 protein: CASSLHQENTEAFF

clone size: many
J gene: TRBJ1-2
D gene: TRBD1
V gene: TRBV7-9
CDR3 DNA: TGTGCCAGCAGTTCAGGACAGGCTAACTATGGCTACACCTTC
CDR3 protein: CASSSGQANYGYTF

clone size: NA
J gene: TRBJ2-5
D gene: NA
V gene: TRBV5-1
CDR3 DNA: TGCGCCAGCAGCTTGACAGACCAAGAGACCCAGTACTTC
CDR3 protein: CASSLTDQETQYF

clone size: many
J gene: TRBJ1-1
D gene: NA
V gene: TRBV15
CDR3 DNA: TGTGCCACCAGCAGAGGGTCCCTAACTGAAGCTTTCTTT
CDR3 protein: CATSRGSLTEAFF

clone size: few
J gene: TRBJ2-3
D gene: NA
V gene: TRBV29-1
CDR3 DNA: TGCAGCGAAGTGAAGGGGGGCGTCAGCACAGATACGCAGTATTTT
CDR3 protein: CSEVKGGVSTDTQYF

clone size: many
J gene: TRBJ2-3
D gene: TRBD1
V gene: TRBV12-3/TRBV12-4
CDR3 DNA: TGTGCCAGCAGCTCCTCGGCAGGGGGCGGCACAGATACGCAGTATTTT
CDR3 protein: CASSSSAGGGTDTQYF

clone size: many
J gene: TRBJ2-1
D gene: TRBD2
V gene: TRBV2
CDR3 DNA: TGTGCCAGCAGCCAAAGGACTAGCGGGGGGGAAAATGAGCAGTTCTTC
CDR3 protein: CASSQRTSGGENEQFF

clone size: many
J gene: TRBJ1-5
D gene: NA
V gene: TRBV6-2/TRBV6-3
CDR3 DNA: TGTGCCAGCAGGGGCCGGTGGGATCAGCCCCAGCATTTT
CDR3 protein: CASRGRWDQPQHF

clone size: many
J gene: TRBJ2-1
D gene: NA
V gene: TRBV3-1
CDR3 DNA: TGTGCCAGCAGCCTCCCCCCCCGCAATGAGCAGTTCTTC
CDR3 protein: CASSLPPRNEQFF

clone size: many
J gene: TRBJ2-4
D gene: TRBD1
V gene: TRBV20-1
CDR3 DNA: TGCAGTGCTATGGGACAGGGAGGTTGGAACATTCAGTACTTC
CDR3 protein: CSAMGQGGWNIQYF

clone size: many
J gene: TRBJ2-5
D gene: NA
V gene: TRBV7-6
CDR3 DNA: TGTGCCAGCAGCGCGGGACTTGGAGAGACCCAGTACTTC
CDR3 protein: CASSAGLGETQYF

clone size: few
J gene: TRBJ1-2
D gene: NA
V gene: TRBV20-1
CDR3 DNA: TGCAGTGCTAGAGCCCAGGGGAAGGAAAGTTATGGCTACACCTTC
CDR3 protein: CSARAQGKESYGYTF

clone size: NA
J gene: TRBJ2-7
D gene: NA
V gene: TRBV14
CDR3 DNA: TGTGCCAGCAGCCAAGCTCACGAGCAGTACTTC
CDR3 protein: CASSQAHEQYF

clone size: NA
J gene: TRBJ2-5
D gene: NA
V gene: TRBV2
CDR3 DNA: TGTGCCAGCAGTAAGGACAGACCAGCGGGAGAGACCCAGTACTTC
CDR3 protein: CASSKDRPAGETQYF

clone size: NA
J gene: TRBJ2-3
D gene: TRBD1
V gene: TRBV29-1
CDR3 DNA: TGCAGCGTGGACCCGGGACAGGGGCCCCGGGCGCAGTATTTT
CDR3 protein: CSVDPGQGPRAQYF

clone size: many
J gene: TRBJ1-2
D gene: NA
V gene: TRBV7-8
CDR3 DNA: TGTGCCAGCAGCTTAGGTACAGGAAACTATGGCTACACCTTC
CDR3 protein: CASSLGTGNYGYTF

clone size: few
J gene: TRBJ1-1
D gene: TRBD1
V gene: TRBV5-1
CDR3 DNA: TGCGCCAGCAGCCCTGGCTGGGGACAGCTGAACACTGAAGCTTTCTTT
CDR3 protein: CASSPGWGQLNTEAFF

clone size: NA
J gene: TRBJ1-1
D gene: TRBD1
V gene: TRBV5-1
CDR3 DNA: TGCGCCAGCAGCTTGGGGACAGGGCTCACTGAAGCTTTCTTT
CDR3 protein: CASSLGTGLTEAFF

clone size: few
J gene: TRBJ2-7
D gene: NA
V gene: TRBV6-5
CDR3 DNA: TGTGCCAGCAGTGACCAGGGGTCCCTTGGGGGGTACGAGCAGTACTTC
CDR3 protein: CASSDQGSLGGYEQYF

clone size: many
J gene: TRBJ1-5
D gene: NA
V gene: TRBV12-3/TRBV12-4
CDR3 DNA: TGTGCCAGCAGTCCCAGACAGGTTAATCAGCCCCAGCATTTT
CDR3 protein: CASSPRQVNQPQHF

clone size: many
J gene: TRBJ2-7
D gene: TRBD2
V gene: TRBV6-2/TRBV6-3
CDR3 DNA: TGTGCCAGCAGTTACGAAGCGGGGGGATCCTACGAGCAGTACTTC
CDR3 protein: CASSYEAGGSYEQYF

clone size: many
J gene: TRBJ2-2
D gene: TRBD2
V gene: TRBV6-4
CDR3 DNA: TGTGCCAGCACGCGGACTAGCGGGGGTCACACCGGGGAGCTGTTTTTT
CDR3 protein: CASTRTSGGHTGELFF

clone size: many
J gene: TRBJ1-2
D gene: TRBD1
V gene: TRBV7-2
CDR3 DNA: TGTGCCAGCAGCTTAGACTCCGGGACAGGGGACGGCTACACCTTC
CDR3 protein: CASSLDSGTGDGYTF

clone size: many
J gene: TRBJ2-7
D gene: TRBD2
V gene: TRBV12-3/TRBV12-4
CDR3 DNA: TGTGCCAGCAGGAGTGGGGGGGGATACGAGCAGTACTTC
CDR3 protein: CASRSGGGYEQYF

clone size: many
J gene: TRBJ2-5
D gene: NA
V gene: TRBV6-2/TRBV6-3
CDR3 DNA: TGTGCCAGCAGTTACGGTCAAAGGGACCAAGAGACCCAGTACTTC
CDR3 protein: CASSYGQRDQETQYF

clone size: many
J gene: TRBJ1-2
D gene: TRBD1
V gene: TRBV7-2
CDR3 DNA: TGTGCCAGCAGCTTAGAGGGGGCGGTGGACTATGGCTACACCTTC
CDR3 protein: CASSLEGAVDYGYTF

clone size: many
J gene: TRBJ1-1
D gene: TRBD1
V gene: TRBV29-1
CDR3 DNA: TGCAGCGTCCGAGGGGCGACAGGGGAGGGCACTGAAGCTTTCTTT
CDR3 protein: CSVRGATGEGTEAFF

clone size: NA
J gene: TRBJ2-7
D gene: NA
V gene: TRBV4-1
CDR3 DNA: TGCGCCAGCAGCCATCCGGGGTCGTCCTACGAGCAGTACTTC
CDR3 protein: CASSHPGSSYEQYF

clone size: many
J gene: TRBJ1-1
D gene: NA
V gene: TRBV14
CDR3 DNA: TGTGCCAGCAGCCCGTATCTGACCGGCGAAGCTTTCTTT
CDR3 protein: CASSPYLTGEAFF

clone size: many
J gene: TRBJ2-5
D gene: TRBD1
V gene: TRBV7-2
CDR3 DNA: TGTGCCAGCAGCCCCGGACAGGGGGCAAAGACCCAGTACTTC
CDR3 protein: CASSPGQGAKTQYF

clone size: many
J gene: TRBJ1-3
D gene: NA
V gene: TRBV7-9
CDR3 DNA: TGTGCCAGCATCTACGGGGTCTCTGGAAACACCATATATTTT
CDR3 protein: CASIYGVSGNTIYF

clone size: few
J gene: TRBJ2-3
D gene: TRBD2
V gene: TRBV10-3
CDR3 DNA: TGTGCCATCAAAGGAGTGGCTAGCGGCGACCAACTGAATACGCAGTATTTT
CDR3 protein: CAIKGVASGDQLNTQYF

clone size: many
J gene: TRBJ2-1
D gene: TRBD2
V gene: TRBV6-1
CDR3 DNA: TGTGCCAGCAGACAGGGACTAGCGGGGTCCAATTTTTACAATGAGCAGTTCTTC
CDR3 protein: CASRQGLAGSNFYNEQFF

clone size: NA
J gene: TRBJ2-1
D gene: NA
V gene: TRBV12-3/TRBV12-4
CDR3 DNA: TGTGCCAGCAGTTTGGCCCTGGGGGGGCCCCACAATGAGCAGTTCTTC
CDR3 protein: CASSLALGGPHNEQFF

clone size: many
J gene: TRBJ2-3
D gene: NA
V gene: TRBV7-8
CDR3 DNA: TGTGCCAGCAGCTTACGACAGGCTAGGGAAGATACGCAGTATTTT
CDR3 protein: CASSLRQAREDTQYF

clone size: many
J gene: TRBJ2-1
D gene: TRBD2
V gene: TRBV7-2
CDR3 DNA: TGTGCCAGCAGCTTAAGGACTAGCGGGGGAAATGAGCAGTTCTTC
CDR3 protein: CASSLRTSGGNEQFF

clone size: NA
J gene: TRBJ1-5
D gene: TRBD1
V gene: TRBV11-2
CDR3 DNA: TGTGCCAGCAGCTTATGGGACAGACCTAATAGCAATCAGCCCCAGCATTTT
CDR3 protein: CASSLWDRPNSNQPQHF

clone size: many
J gene: TRBJ1-5
D gene: NA
V gene: TRBV12-3/TRBV12-4
CDR3 DNA: TGTGCCAGCAGTTTAACGGGTTGGGGCAATCAGCCCCAGCATTTT
CDR3 protein: CASSLTGWGNQPQHF

clone size: few
J gene: TRBJ1-1
D gene: NA
V gene: TRBV20-1
CDR3 DNA: TGCAGTGCTCCCCTGCAGGGAGGCGCTTTCTTT
CDR3 protein: CSAPLQGGAFF

clone size: many
J gene: TRBJ2-7
D gene: TRBD1
V gene: TRBV28
CDR3 DNA: TGTGCCAGCAATCCGGACAGGGGAAACCACTACGAGCAGTACTTC
CDR3 protein: CASNPDRGNHYEQYF

clone size: many
J gene: TRBJ2-5
D gene: NA
V gene: TRBV5-4
CDR3 DNA: TGTGCCAGCAGCCTGAAAAGAAAGGAGACCCAGTACTTC
CDR3 protein: CASSLKRKETQYF